This T cell receptor (beta chain) is drawn from a study of beta chain features in type 1 diabetes. Study conclusions and caveats: Type 1 diabetes patients had moderately but significantly shorter TCRB CDR3s in all four CD4+ subsets.

The CDR3 is 15 amino acids. Trimming stripped 8 bases from V and 1 base from J, with 17 bases between. Looked up from germline, CDR1 is SNHLY and CDR2 is FYNNEI. This clone has a handful of counts. The antigen is not known. The sequenced template was cDNA made from the entire isolated RNA. This table comes from immunoSEQ multiplex PCR, and its TCRdb copy is limited to in-frame clones, with some not included. The data contain 620,000 or so clones, roughly a sixth of them singletons. This chain connects TRBV2 to TRBJ1-1; a possible D gene is TRBD1 (6 bases). The clonotype comes from a man aged 18 to 35 in good health. Sequenced: naive CD4+ T cells from blood. CDR3 sequence reads: CASGLAGTPNTEAFF. Here the CDR3 DNA reads TGTGCCAGCGGGTTAGCCGGGACACCGAACACTGAAGCTTTCTTT. The whole variable domain, remainder taken from reference TRBV2 and TRBJ1-1, is EPEVTQTPSHQVTQMGQEVILRCVPISNHLYFYWYRQILGQKVEFLVSFYNNEISEKSEIFDDQFSVERPDGSNFTLKIRSTKLEDSAMYFCASGLAGTPNTEAFFGQGTRLTVV.